Listed below are T cell receptor beta chains from one sample, sequenced in a study of regulatory and conventional T cells in RAG deficiency. TCRdb's table, derived via immunoSEQ multiplex PCR, lists solely in-frame clones and lacks some. In the table there are roughly 32,000 clones, about 88% of which are singletons. The sample was also linked to a second study, of regulatory T cells.

Sequences were obtained from CD8+ T cells sorted from blood. These receptors came from a human donor in good health. Both conserved end residues are part of each CDR3. The D gene is left open where the match is weak. Expanded clones are given a class, and other clones once, few, many or no size at all.

CDR3 DNA: TGTGCCAGCAGCTGGACCGGGACAGGGGGTTGCGGCTACACCTTC
CDR3 protein: CASSWTGTGGCGYTF
clone size: -
J gene: TRBJ1-2
V gene: TRBV5-7
D gene: TRBD1

CDR3 DNA: TGCAGCGCCGAGGACAGGGGACAAGCTTTCTTT
CDR3 protein: CSAEDRGQAFF
clone size: once
J gene: TRBJ1-1
V gene: TRBV29-1
D gene: TRBD1

CDR3 DNA: TGTGCCAGCTCACCGGATGAGGGGGCGGCCGTGGTATTT
CDR3 protein: CASSPDEGAAVVF
clone size: -
J gene: TRBJ1-5
V gene: TRBV18
D gene: TRBD1

CDR3 DNA: TGTGCCAGTAGTATCCCAGGGACAGGGAGCACAGATACGCAGTATTTT
CDR3 protein: CASSIPGTGSTDTQYF
clone size: -
J gene: TRBJ2-3
V gene: TRBV19
D gene: TRBD1

CDR3 DNA: TGTGCCAGCAGTACCGGGACAGGGCTTGAGCAGTACTTC
CDR3 protein: CASSTGTGLEQYF
clone size: -
J gene: TRBJ2-7
V gene: TRBV2
D gene: TRBD1

CDR3 DNA: TGTGCCAGCTCACGGAGCGGACAGGCTTCGAACACCGGGGAGCTGTTTTTT
CDR3 protein: CASSRSGQASNTGELFF
clone size: -
J gene: TRBJ2-2
V gene: TRBV18
D gene: TRBD1

CDR3 DNA: TGTGCCAGCGGTAGCCGGGCTAACTATGGCTACACCTTC
CDR3 protein: CASGSRANYGYTF
clone size: once
J gene: TRBJ1-2
V gene: TRBV28
D gene: -

CDR3 DNA: TGTGCCAGTAGTCTGCCGGGGGCCAATTCACCCCTCCACTTT
CDR3 protein: CASSLPGANSPLHF
clone size: -
J gene: TRBJ1-6
V gene: TRBV19
D gene: -

CDR3 DNA: TGCGCCAGCAGCTTGGTGGGGGCGGAGGAGCAGTACTTC
CDR3 protein: CASSLVGAEEQYF
clone size: -
J gene: TRBJ2-7
V gene: TRBV5-1
D gene: -

CDR3 DNA: TGCGCCAGCAGCCAAGATCAATACGGGACAGCTGCTGGAAACACCATATATTTT
CDR3 protein: CASSQDQYGTAAGNTIYF
clone size: -
J gene: TRBJ1-3
V gene: TRBV4-1
D gene: TRBD1

CDR3 DNA: TGCGCCAGCAGCTTGGGCTATTGGAACTCTGGAAACACCATATATTTT
CDR3 protein: CASSLGYWNSGNTIYF
clone size: -
J gene: TRBJ1-3
V gene: TRBV5-1
D gene: -

CDR3 DNA: TGTGCCATCAGTGAGTCCGGGGGAGCTAACTATGGCTACACCTTC
CDR3 protein: CAISESGGANYGYTF
clone size: -
J gene: TRBJ1-2
V gene: TRBV10-3
D gene: -

CDR3 DNA: TGCAGCGTTGTCCAGGGGTTCGGCACCGGGGAGCTGTTTTTT
CDR3 protein: CSVVQGFGTGELFF
clone size: -
J gene: TRBJ2-2
V gene: TRBV29-1
D gene: -

CDR3 DNA: TGTGCCAGCAGCAAAGGTCATAGGCGCAGGGGTAGATACGAGCAGTACTTC
CDR3 protein: CASSKGHRRRGRYEQYF
clone size: once
J gene: TRBJ2-7
V gene: TRBV21-1
D gene: -

CDR3 DNA: TGTGCCAGCAGCTTATATTCGGGAAGGAGCAATCAGCCCCAGCATTTT
CDR3 protein: CASSLYSGRSNQPQHF
clone size: few
J gene: TRBJ1-5
V gene: TRBV11-1
D gene: -

CDR3 DNA: TGTGCCAGCAGCTTAGGTCTTCGGGGTGCCGGAAACACCATATATTTT
CDR3 protein: CASSLGLRGAGNTIYF
clone size: -
J gene: TRBJ1-3
V gene: TRBV11-2
D gene: -

CDR3 DNA: TGTGCCAGTAGTATTATCCTGGACCGAGGCGAGCAGTTCTTC
CDR3 protein: CASSIILDRGEQFF
clone size: -
J gene: TRBJ2-1
V gene: TRBV19
D gene: -

CDR3 DNA: TGCGCCAGCAGCGGGGGGGACAGGGCGGGGTCACCCCTCCACTTT
CDR3 protein: CASSGGDRAGSPLHF
clone size: -
J gene: TRBJ1-6
V gene: TRBV5-1
D gene: TRBD1

CDR3 DNA: TGTGCCAGCAGCGCGTCCGGTTCTTATAATTCACCCCTCCACTTT
CDR3 protein: CASSASGSYNSPLHF
clone size: -
J gene: TRBJ1-6
V gene: TRBV5-4
D gene: -

CDR3 DNA: TGTGCCAGCACCAAACCCGGACAGGGGGATTCACCCCTCCACTTT
CDR3 protein: CASTKPGQGDSPLHF
clone size: -
J gene: TRBJ1-6
V gene: TRBV7-9
D gene: TRBD1

CDR3 DNA: TGTGCCAGCAGCTTAACCGGTGTGCAAGAGACCCAGTACTTC
CDR3 protein: CASSLTGVQETQYF
clone size: -
J gene: TRBJ2-5
V gene: TRBV7-9
D gene: -

CDR3 DNA: TGTGCCAGCAGCTTAAGCGCACAGGGGAGGATCTACGAGCAGTACTTC
CDR3 protein: CASSLSAQGRIYEQYF
clone size: -
J gene: TRBJ2-7
V gene: TRBV7-3
D gene: -

CDR3 DNA: TGTGCCAGCAAAGAGTTGGGGGCTGAGCAGTTCTTC
CDR3 protein: CASKELGAEQFF
clone size: -
J gene: TRBJ2-1
V gene: TRBV7-9
D gene: -

CDR3 DNA: TGCAGCGTTGAAGCAGGGGCTAGCGGCCCAGGGAGTGAGCAGTTCTTC
CDR3 protein: CSVEAGASGPGSEQFF
clone size: -
J gene: TRBJ2-1
V gene: TRBV29-1
D gene: -

CDR3 DNA: TGCAGCGTTTCACACGGATACACTGAAGCTTTCTTT
CDR3 protein: CSVSHGYTEAFF
clone size: few
J gene: TRBJ1-1
V gene: TRBV29-1
D gene: -

CDR3 DNA: TGTGCCAGTAGTATAAAAGGGTTTGATGAAAAACTGTTTTTT
CDR3 protein: CASSIKGFDEKLFF
clone size: -
J gene: TRBJ1-4
V gene: TRBV19
D gene: -

CDR3 DNA: TGTGCCAGCAGCCTGAAGCGGGAGTCCTACGAGCAGTACTTC
CDR3 protein: CASSLKRESYEQYF
clone size: -
J gene: TRBJ2-7
V gene: TRBV12-1
D gene: -

CDR3 DNA: TGTGCCAGTGCCCTTGGGGCCGATAATTCACCCCTCCACTTT
CDR3 protein: CASALGADNSPLHF
clone size: once
J gene: TRBJ1-6
V gene: TRBV27
D gene: -

CDR3 DNA: TGCGCCAGCAGCAACAAGATAAACACTGAAGCTTTCTTT
CDR3 protein: CASSNKINTEAFF
clone size: -
J gene: TRBJ1-1
V gene: TRBV5-1
D gene: -

CDR3 DNA: TGTGCCAGCAGCACATCCACGTTCACTGAAGCTTTCTTT
CDR3 protein: CASSTSTFTEAFF
clone size: -
J gene: TRBJ1-1
V gene: TRBV25-1
D gene: -

CDR3 DNA: TGTGCCAGCACCCAGGGGGCCAGGGTTGGCACTGAAGCTTTCTTT
CDR3 protein: CASTQGARVGTEAFF
clone size: -
J gene: TRBJ1-1
V gene: TRBV6-1
D gene: TRBD1

CDR3 DNA: TGTGCCAGCAGCCCCATCATGGTAGCGGGAGCTGAGACCCAGTACTTC
CDR3 protein: CASSPIMVAGAETQYF
clone size: once
J gene: TRBJ2-5
V gene: TRBV9
D gene: TRBD2

CDR3 DNA: TGTGCCAGCAGCTTAGCTGGCAGGGTCTCGAAGAACACTGAAGCTTTCTTT
CDR3 protein: CASSLAGRVSKNTEAFF
clone size: -
J gene: TRBJ1-1
V gene: TRBV7-9
D gene: -

CDR3 DNA: TGTGCCAGCTCACCGGGCACAGATACGCAGTATTTT
CDR3 protein: CASSPGTDTQYF
clone size: -
J gene: TRBJ2-3
V gene: TRBV18
D gene: -

CDR3 DNA: TGCGCCAGCAGCCAAACAACTAGCGGATCCTACAATGAGCAGTTCTTC
CDR3 protein: CASSQTTSGSYNEQFF
clone size: -
J gene: TRBJ2-1
V gene: TRBV4-1
D gene: TRBD2

CDR3 DNA: TGTGCCAGCAGCCAAGGACAGCGGCCCCAAGGCTACACCTTC
CDR3 protein: CASSQGQRPQGYTF
clone size: -
J gene: TRBJ1-2
V gene: TRBV7-9
D gene: -

CDR3 DNA: TGTGCCAGCTCATTCCGACTAGCTCCCACGGAGGAGACCCAGTACTTC
CDR3 protein: CASSFRLAPTEETQYF
clone size: -
J gene: TRBJ2-5
V gene: TRBV18
D gene: TRBD2

CDR3 DNA: TGCAGCGTTGAAGGTCTGGAGGGGGTAACCTACGAGCAGTACTTC
CDR3 protein: CSVEGLEGVTYEQYF
clone size: -
J gene: TRBJ2-7
V gene: TRBV29-1
D gene: -

CDR3 DNA: TGTGCCAGCAGCCAAGGGGGAATCCAGGTTATCCATGGCTACACCTTC
CDR3 protein: CASSQGGIQVIHGYTF
clone size: -
J gene: TRBJ1-2
V gene: TRBV14
D gene: -

CDR3 DNA: TGTGCCAGCTCCTCGGAAACAGGGGTAGGCGAGCAGTACTTC
CDR3 protein: CASSSETGVGEQYF
clone size: -
J gene: TRBJ2-7
V gene: TRBV18
D gene: TRBD1

CDR3 DNA: TGTGCTAGTGGTTTGGACAGGGGATCACCCCTCCACTTT
CDR3 protein: CASGLDRGSPLHF
clone size: few
J gene: TRBJ1-6
V gene: TRBV12-5
D gene: TRBD1

CDR3 DNA: TGTGCCGGCCGGACCACCACAGATACGCAGTATTTT
CDR3 protein: CAGRTTTDTQYF
clone size: -
J gene: TRBJ2-3
V gene: TRBV6-1
D gene: -

CDR3 DNA: TGCAGCGTTGACGGTAGTTACCCAGATACGCAGTATTTT
CDR3 protein: CSVDGSYPDTQYF
clone size: -
J gene: TRBJ2-3
V gene: TRBV29-1
D gene: -

CDR3 DNA: TGCGCCAGCAGCCTTGGGGACAGAACTAATGAAAAACTGTTTTTT
CDR3 protein: CASSLGDRTNEKLFF
clone size: few
J gene: TRBJ1-4
V gene: TRBV4-1
D gene: TRBD1

CDR3 DNA: TGTGCCTGGAGTGTACAATTTCTGGGCGGGATCTACAATGAGCAGTTCTTC
CDR3 protein: CAWSVQFLGGIYNEQFF
clone size: few
J gene: TRBJ2-1
V gene: TRBV30
D gene: -

CDR3 DNA: TGTGCCAGCAGCGTAGTGCCAGCGGATGGCTACACCTTC
CDR3 protein: CASSVVPADGYTF
clone size: -
J gene: TRBJ1-2
V gene: TRBV9
D gene: -

CDR3 DNA: TGTGCCAGCAGTCCCTCCTTAGTTCAGCCCCAGCATTTT
CDR3 protein: CASSPSLVQPQHF
clone size: -
J gene: TRBJ1-5
V gene: TRBV27
D gene: -

CDR3 DNA: TGTGCCAGCTCAGGGCGACAGGAAAGAGACGGGGATCAGCCCCAGCATTTT
CDR3 protein: CASSGRQERDGDQPQHF
clone size: -
J gene: TRBJ1-5
V gene: TRBV18
D gene: -

CDR3 DNA: TGCGCCAGCAGCTACAAGACAGGGGGGACCACTGAAGCTTTCTTT
CDR3 protein: CASSYKTGGTTEAFF
clone size: -
J gene: TRBJ1-1
V gene: TRBV5-1
D gene: TRBD1

CDR3 DNA: TGTGCCAGCAGCGCCGGGGACAGGGACTACGAGCAGTACTTC
CDR3 protein: CASSAGDRDYEQYF
clone size: -
J gene: TRBJ2-7
V gene: TRBV9
D gene: TRBD1

CDR3 DNA: TGTGCCAGCTCACCGGACAGGGCTAATTCACCCCTCCACTTT
CDR3 protein: CASSPDRANSPLHF
clone size: few
J gene: TRBJ1-6
V gene: TRBV18
D gene: TRBD1

CDR3 DNA: TGTGCCAGTAAGACGGGGCAGGGGTATGGCTACACCTTC
CDR3 protein: CASKTGQGYGYTF
clone size: -
J gene: TRBJ1-2
V gene: TRBV19
D gene: -

CDR3 DNA: TGTGCCAGCAGTTTTACAGGGGGTGGGGGCGGGGAGCTGTTTTTT
CDR3 protein: CASSFTGGGGGELFF
clone size: -
J gene: TRBJ2-2
V gene: TRBV6-5
D gene: TRBD1

CDR3 DNA: TGTGCCAGTAGTATAGACAGGCTAACACCCCGAGGTGGAAAACTGTTTTTT
CDR3 protein: CASSIDRLTPRGGKLFF
clone size: -
J gene: TRBJ1-4
V gene: TRBV19
D gene: -

CDR3 DNA: TGTGCCAGCAGTAGAACAGGGGAGGCCACAGATACGCAGTATTTT
CDR3 protein: CASSRTGEATDTQYF
clone size: -
J gene: TRBJ2-3
V gene: TRBV6-4
D gene: -

CDR3 DNA: TGTGCCAGTAGTAAATACGGGAATGAAGCTTTCTTT
CDR3 protein: CASSKYGNEAFF
clone size: -
J gene: TRBJ1-1
V gene: TRBV19
D gene: -

CDR3 DNA: TGTGCCAGCCAGGGGATCTTGGGGCCGAACACTGAAGCTTTCTTT
CDR3 protein: CASQGILGPNTEAFF
clone size: -
J gene: TRBJ1-1
V gene: TRBV2
D gene: -

CDR3 DNA: TGTGCCAGCAGTCTCGAACTAGCGGGAGCTTATAATGAGCAGTTCTTC
CDR3 protein: CASSLELAGAYNEQFF
clone size: -
J gene: TRBJ2-1
V gene: TRBV2
D gene: TRBD2